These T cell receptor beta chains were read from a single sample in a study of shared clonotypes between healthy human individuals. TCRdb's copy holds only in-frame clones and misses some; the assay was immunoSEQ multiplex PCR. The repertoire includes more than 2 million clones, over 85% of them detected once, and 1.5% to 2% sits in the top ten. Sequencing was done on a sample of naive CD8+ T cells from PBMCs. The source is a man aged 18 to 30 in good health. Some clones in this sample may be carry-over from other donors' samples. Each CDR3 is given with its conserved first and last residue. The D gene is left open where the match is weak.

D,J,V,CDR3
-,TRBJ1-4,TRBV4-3,CASSQDLMGYRATNEKLFF
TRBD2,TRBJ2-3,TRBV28,CASSPPTSGSTDTQYF
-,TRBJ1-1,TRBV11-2,CASSPTQMINTEAFF
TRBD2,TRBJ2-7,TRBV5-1,CASSLAMTSGRVSVYEQYF
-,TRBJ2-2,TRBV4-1,CASSQTTLAGTGELFF
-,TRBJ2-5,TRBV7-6,CASSPIKTTEKKETQYF
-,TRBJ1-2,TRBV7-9,CASSLAGDNYGYTF
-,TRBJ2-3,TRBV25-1,CASAVGPEDTQYF
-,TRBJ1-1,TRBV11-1,CASSLGLITPEAFF
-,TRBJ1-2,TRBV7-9,CASSWREGDGYTF
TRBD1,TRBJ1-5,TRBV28,CASSPWTGDSNQPQHF
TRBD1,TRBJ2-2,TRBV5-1,CASSWTGGETGELFF
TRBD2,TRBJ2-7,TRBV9,CANSPRTSGPETYEQYF
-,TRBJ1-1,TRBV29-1,CSVEGGMNTEAFF
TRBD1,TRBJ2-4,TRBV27,CASSLIFAGGNIQYF
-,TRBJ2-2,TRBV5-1,CASSLISPRDMGNTGELFF
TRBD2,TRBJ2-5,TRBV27,CASSFGGRGKETQYF